Described below is a single T cell receptor (beta chain) sequence and its context. This clonotype has at least ten counts. No antigen is known for it. Base qualities are missing; no much larger clone stands one base away. The donors were 40 or so Caucasian individuals from Russia, aged 6 to 90 years, who were systemically healthy. Each donor gave approximately 9.3 milliliters of peripheral blood, collected into EDTA-treated Vacutainer tubes. Ficoll-Paque density-gradient centrifugation was used to isolate PBMCs, with at least 6.5 million per sample. Total RNA, at least 6 micrograms per sample, was extracted from PBMCs with Trizol reagent. The percentages of naive CD45RAhigh/CD27high T cells were determined by flow cytometry on a PBMC aliquot from every donor. Libraries were prepared through 5' RACE. Sequencing was carried out with an Illumina HiSeq 2500. A second PCR of about 7 to 12 cycles was performed with a sample-barcoded 5' primer and a J-beta primer mix. A template-switch 5' adaptor carrying 12 random nucleotides introduced a unique molecular identifier onto each TCR beta cDNA molecule. Each sample yielded at least 3 million CDR3-containing paired-end reads. First-strand cDNA synthesis was performed from all RNA using the Mint cDNA synthesis kit, with priming by a TRBC-specific oligonucleotide. After uracil-DNA glycosylase treatment, a first 18-cycle PCR used universal primers M1SS and BC2_uni_R on all cDNA. In the original analysis: Each sample was normalized by randomly selecting 1 million high-quality reads, each carrying a distinct molecular identifier. Instead of being binned into consensus sequences, reads that shared molecular identifiers were thrown out. MiTCR, run with a Q25 quality threshold and the strictest error-elimination algorithm, handled CDR3 identification, clonotype clustering and error correction. A nonparametric unseen species model with Euler transformation was used to estimate a lower bound on total TCR beta diversity. The raw public reads went through TCRdb reprocessing: fastp at Q25, MiXCR clone calling, in-frame beta chains kept. Rows matching on CDR3 protein sequence are summarized as one entry with the most common DNA and genes. The authors' filters were not applied to this entry. The sample data list almost 800,000 distinct CDR3 sequences, and more than 45% of these were observed just once. 20% to 25% of the sample is in the top ten clones.

This entry belongs to a study of blood T cells in healthy people across ages (dated by TCRdb to 2014 to 2015). Turning to the overall study: In model experiments, template switching captured about one uniquely barcoded TCR beta cDNA molecule for every two T cells. To avoid experimental bias, donors of different ages were randomly spread across the sequencing lanes. The donors were split into four age groups: young (average 16 years), middle-aged (roughly 40), aged (more than 55) and long-lived (more than 80). Using deep sequencing normalized with unique cDNA molecular identifiers, the study measured how TCR beta repertoire diversity changes with age. Two additional independent replicas of 1 million unique cDNA reads from the same blood draw were analyzed for two donors (one aged 18 to 30 and one aged 80 or older).

Study-level results and caveats: Donor CMV infection status was unknown, potentially confounding age-related changes in expanded clonotypes. There was a strong correlation between observed TCR beta diversity and the percentage of naive T cells measured by flow cytometry. Total diversity estimates from one million sequenced T cells were considered lower bounds and underestimates. Compared with the aged group, more naive CD4+ T cells, fewer expanded clones and increased TCR diversity were shown by the long-lived group, suggesting age selection. Since profiling was done on bulk unsorted PBMCs, naive and antigen-experienced compartments could not be conclusively compared. As age increased, observed TCR beta diversity per million T cells dropped in a roughly linear way, and a significant reduction was already evident by age about 40.

Trimming removed 7 bases from V and 8 bases from J, leaving 17 bases between the germline ends. Reading from cysteine to phenylalanine, the CDR3 counts 13 amino acids. Just CDR3 DNA is preserved here, 39 bases in frame from base 1. CDR1 and CDR2, looked up from the germline V gene, are LGHNT and FRNRAP. The rearranged chain carries TRBV12-5 and TRBJ1-2; the D gene assignment is ambiguous. Sequenced sample: blood. This TCR came from a man younger than 40 in good health. For the CDR3, the sequence is CASASLGYGGYTF. In nucleotide form, the sequence is TGTGCTAGTGCCTCATTAGGGTATGGAGGCTACACCTTC.